The next 22 T cell receptor beta chains were all read from a single sample in a study of technical replicates of blood from four donors. The protocol was immunoSEQ multiplex PCR, while the TCRdb copy is restricted to in-frame clones and leaves out a portion. There are around 16,000 clones in the sample; more than 75% occur only once, and approximately 11% lies in the top ten. The source material was PBMCs. The receptors come from a human donor in good health.

As DNA, the CDR3 is TGCGCCAGCGGGGGAGGCGGCCCGAGGAACATTCAGTACTTC. Translation: CASGGGGPRNIQYF. The V gene is TRBV4-1, the J gene TRBJ2-4, with a possible D match to TRBD2 (6 bases). Germline values: CDR1 MGHRA, CDR2 YSYEKL. V lost 8 bases and J 7 bases, leaving 18 bases between the germline ends. The CDR3 totals 14 residues.

V is TRBV30 and J is TRBJ1-2; D not resolved. Trimming removed 2 bases from V and 5 bases from J, with 12 bases in between. This CDR3 spans 13 amino acids. Germline V CDR1 and CDR2: GTSNPN, SVGIG (reference sequence). The CDR3 here is CAWSNGALYGYTF. CDR3 DNA sequence: TGTGCCTGGAGTAACGGAGCCTTATATGGCTACACCTTC. The variable domain in full, completed from reference TRBV30 and TRBJ1-2, reads SQTIHQWPATLVQPVGSPLSLECTVEGTSNPNLYWYRQAAGRGLQLLFYSVGIGQISSEVPQNLSASRPQDRQFILSSKKLLLSDSGFYLCAWSNGALYGYTFGSGTRLTVV.

The chain employs TRBV18 and TRBJ1-4, with a possible D match to TRBD1 (5 bases). Trimming shortened V by 1 base and J by 8 bases, and 17 bases separated the two germline ends. This CDR3 spans 16 amino acids. CDR1 and CDR2 from the germline V gene are KGHSH and LQKENI. The CDR3 DNA is TGTGCCAGCTCACCACAGGGGCAGGGAAGAGTGGAAAAACTGTTTTTT. It is translated as CASSPQGQGRVEKLFF.

V and J are TRBV10-3 and TRBJ1-1, with D hard to call. Looked up from germline, CDR1 is ENHRY and CDR2 is SYGVKD. This CDR3 contains 13 residues. Trimming left V 3 bases short and J 3 bases short, with 8 bases between. CDR3 DNA: TGTGCCATCAGTGAATTGGAGGACACTGAAGCTTTCTTT. This gives the protein CAISELEDTEAFF.

This clone has just a few counts. The genes are TRBV18 and TRBJ1-2; 12 nucleotides align to TRBD1. Germline CDR1 is KGHSH and CDR2 is LQKENI. The CDR3 runs 12 residues. In DNA form, the CDR3 reads TGTGGGGGACAGGGGGCTTGGTATGGCTACACCTTC. This encodes CGGQGAWYGYTF.

The gene calls are TRBV7-2 and TRBJ2-5, with D possibly being TRBD2 (5 bases). The end of the DNA fits TRBJ2-7 better, so the J call may be wrong. The germline CDR1 and CDR2 sequences are SGHTA and FQGNSA. This CDR3 comprises 15 residues. Written as DNA, the CDR3 is TGTGCCAGCAGCTTAGTTCGAGGGCTAGTCTACGAGCAGTACTTC. Its protein is CASSLVRGLVYEQYF.

The V and J genes are TRBV28 and TRBJ2-5; 9 nucleotides match TRBD1. Germline V gene sequence: CDR1 MDHEN, CDR2 SYDVKM. V lost 6 bases, J lost 2 bases, and 22 bases stayed unmatched. The CDR3 is 20 residues long. The CDR3 DNA reads TGTGCCAGCAGCCGACCCGGGGGGACAGGGTTCAGGACTAAGCAAGAGACCCAGTACTTC. The encoded protein is CASSRPGGTGFRTKQETQYF.

V is TRBV19 and J is TRBJ1-1; TRBD1 is a possible D gene (5 bases). Trimming cost V 9 bases and J 4 bases, with 15 bases left between them. Germline assignment: CDR1 LNHDA and CDR2 SQIVND (reference sequence). The CDR3 has 13 amino acids. The CDR3 is CASGEQGGTEAFF. CDR3 DNA: TGTGCCAGCGGTGAGCAGGGCGGCACTGAAGCTTTCTTT.

The chain employs TRBV28 and TRBJ2-1; unclear D gene. The CDR3 has 12 amino acids. Trimming removed 2 bases at V and 10 bases at J, with 9 bases between. Germline V gene sequence: CDR1 MDHEN, CDR2 SYDVKM. CDR3 DNA: TGTGCCAGCAGTTTACCCCATCTAGAGCAGTTCTTC. Amino acids: CASSLPHLEQFF. The full variable domain, completed using reference TRBV28 and TRBJ2-1, is DVKVTQSSRYLVKRTGEKVFLECVQDMDHENMFWYRQDPGLGLRLIYFSYDVKMKEKGDIPEGYSVSREKKERFSLILESASTNQTSMYLCASSLPHLEQFFGPGTRLTVL.

This chain joins TRBV6-1 and TRBJ2-5; D unclear. CDR1 and CDR2 (germline): MNHNS, SASEGT. Trimming removed 3 bases from V and 0 bases from J, with 11 bases in between. This CDR3 comprises 15 residues. CDR3 amino acids: CASSDFAAYQETQYF. CDR3 nucleotides: TGTGCCAGCAGTGATTTTGCGGCGTACCAAGAGACCCAGTACTTC.

This clone appeared once. The genes are TRBV27 and TRBJ2-7; 8 bases fit TRBD1. The CDR3 length is 16 residues. The trim removed 6 bases at V and 4 bases at J, leaving 14 bases unmatched. Germline CDR1 MNHEY, CDR2 SMNVEV (reference sequence). CDR3 sequence reads: CASSQGDRTQRYEQYF. The CDR3 DNA sequence: TGTGCCAGCAGCCAGGGGGACAGGACACAAAGATACGAGCAGTACTTC.

J is TRBJ2-7 and V is TRBV7-6; 7 bases map to TRBD1. V lost 0 bases and J lost 7; bases outside the gene matches: 12. The CDR3 sequence is 16 residues long. Germline V lookup: CDR1 SGHVS, CDR2 FNYEAQ. This CDR3 reads CASSLAPGGTLGEQYF. CDR3 in DNA: TGTGCCAGCAGCTTAGCTCCAGGGGGAACATTAGGGGAGCAGTACTTC.

This chain uses TRBV6-1 with TRBJ2-1, with 9 bases aligning to TRBD2. From germline, CDR1 is MNHNS and CDR2 SASEGT. This CDR3 region has 14 residues. The J segment lost 5 bases and the V segment lost 6 bases, leaving 5 bases of the junction unmatched. The CDR3 DNA sequence: TGTGCCAGCAGATCTAGCGGGATGCACAATGAGCAGTTCTTC. The encoded protein is CASRSSGMHNEQFF.

The chain carries TRBV5-5 and TRBJ2-7, with 10 positions matching TRBD1. Germline V gene lookup returns CDR1 SGHKS and CDR2 YYEKEE (reference sequence). Unmatched junction bases numbered 5, after V lost 0 bases and J lost 2 bases. This CDR3 contains 16 residues. The CDR3 nucleotides are TGTGCCAGCAGCTTGGGGACAGGGGGATACGCCTACGAGCAGTACTTC. It is translated as CASSLGTGGYAYEQYF.

The genes are TRBV6-5 and TRBJ2-5; 7 positions match TRBD2. Germline CDR1 is MNHEY and CDR2 is SVGAGI. V shed 6 bases and J 2 bases; nucleotides not matched to a gene: 6. The CDR3 spans 14 residues. The CDR3 region is CASRRTRGQETQYF. The CDR3 DNA reads as TGTGCCAGCAGAAGGACTAGAGGACAAGAGACCCAGTACTTC.

The gene calls are TRBV7-2 and TRBJ1-2, with 10 bases aligning to TRBD1. The CDR3 totals 15 residues. The ends lost 5 bases at V and 7 bases at J; junction bases unmatched: 10. The germline CDR1 and CDR2 sequences are SGHTA and FQGNSA. CDR3 region: CASSAGLDRGTGYTF. DNA of the CDR3: TGTGCCAGCAGCGCCGGTTTGGACAGGGGGACTGGCTACACCTTC.

The chain links TRBV27 to TRBJ2-6; no clear D. Germline assignment: CDR1 MNHEY and CDR2 SMNVEV (reference sequence). The CDR3 length is 14 residues. V was pared by 3 bases and J by 0 bases, with 3 bases between. CDR3 in amino acids: CASSFSSGANVLTF. The CDR3 nucleotides read TGTGCCAGCAGTTTCAGCTCTGGGGCCAACGTCCTGACTTTC.

This chain uses TRBV13 with TRBJ2-7; a weak D match, TRBD1 (6 bases). CDR1 is PRHDT, CDR2 FYEKMQ, per germline (reference sequence). The germline V and J ends were trimmed by 2 bases and 5 bases, with 25 bases remaining between them. CDR3 length: 18 amino acids. The CDR3 bases are TGTGCCAGCAGCTTAAGATTTCGATACGAGGGGGAAGCCGACGAGCAGTACTTC. Residues: CASSLRFRYEGEADEQYF.

V and J are TRBV7-9 and TRBJ1-2; 8 bases are shared with TRBD1. Germline V gene data show CDR1 as SEHNR and CDR2 as FQNEAQ (reference sequence). V dropped 7 bases and J dropped 6; count of bases not matched to a gene: 7. CDR3 length: 13 amino acids. CDR3 nucleotide sequence: TGTGCCAGCACCCAGGGACAGGCTGATGGCTACACCTTC. Residues: CASTQGQADGYTF.

The rearrangement links TRBV5-6 to TRBJ2-1; 14 bases line up with TRBD2. This CDR3 is 19 amino acids long. The germline V gene has CDR1 SGHDT and CDR2 YYEEEE. V shed 4 bases, J shed 1 base, and the junction held 10 bases outside the gene matches. The CDR3 DNA reads TGTGCCAGCAGCGGGTTGGGACTAGCGGGAGTTCAATCCTACAATGAGCAGTTCTTC. Translated: CASSGLGLAGVQSYNEQFF.

The chain recombines TRBV6-5 with TRBJ2-2, with D unresolved. V was cut by 0 bases and J by 2 bases, with 4 bases left in between. Germline CDR1 MNHEY, CDR2 SVGAGI. The CDR3 length is 14 residues. CDR3 sequence reads: CASSYSLNTGELFF. CDR3 DNA: TGTGCCAGCAGTTACTCACTAAACACCGGGGAGCTGTTTTTT.

The CDR3 DNA reads as TGTGCCAGCAGCTTCGGGGGTGGTGAAAAACTGTTTTTT. Its protein is CASSFGGGEKLFF. This chain connects TRBV7-9 to TRBJ1-4, with D maybe TRBD1 (5 bases). CDR3 length equals 13 residues. Germline lookup yields CDR1 SEHNR and CDR2 FQNEAQ (reference sequence). Trimming left V 3 bases short and J 7 bases short, with 9 bases between.